This T cell receptor (beta chain) was found in a study of T cells in localized non-small cell lung cancer. The study's findings and limits: Higher adjacent-lung clonality was associated with shorter survival. It was uninvolved adjacent lung that showed the highest T cell clonality, exceeding tumor. Adjacent lung exhibited a median of about 50 among the 100 most abundant tumor clones.

The assay was immunoSEQ multiplex PCR, and TCRdb's table has in-frame clones only and misses some. The top ten hold around 14% of the sample, which has around 91,000 clones, 87% seen once. The germline V gene has CDR1 MDHEN and CDR2 SYDVKM. The length of the CDR3 is 15 residues. The junction had 10 bases not matched to a gene; V was cut back by 5 bases and J by 7 bases. To note about this clone: Its antigen is still unknown.

The TCR was taken from a man between 35 and 75 years old with stage I squamous cell lung carcinoma. The starting material was peripheral blood, obtained before any cancer treatment. V is TRBV28 and J is TRBJ2-1; TRBD2 agrees at 8 bases. CDR3 sequence reads: CASSPGGRGWNEQFF. The CDR3 DNA is TGTGCCAGCAGTCCGGGGGGGCGCGGTTGGAATGAGCAGTTCTTC. The variable domain in full, with the rest retrieved from reference TRBV28 and TRBJ2-1, is DVKVTQSSRYLVKRTGEKVFLECVQDMDHENMFWYRQDPGLGLRLIYFSYDVKMKEKGDIPEGYSVSREKKERFSLILESASTNQTSMYLCASSPGGRGWNEQFFGPGTRLTVL.